The text below deals with one TCR beta chain. Its antigen is not known. The table came from immunoSEQ multiplex PCR; TCRdb's copy has only in-frame clones and leaves some out. The sample holds about 140,000 clones, 82% seen once. This sample is part of a study of cytomegalovirus exposure and HLA in healthy donors. Whole-study findings and limits: In vitro data verified a few CMV-associated chains as specific for CMV antigens.

The receptor was derived from a man aged 25-45 years in good health and CMV-seropositive. Sequenced input: PBMCs.

DNA of the CDR3: TGTGCCAGCAGCCTACGACAGGGGGCTAGGTATGGCTACACCTTC. The encoded protein is CASSLRQGARYGYTF. V and J are TRBV7-2 and TRBJ1-2; TRBD1 matches at 10 bases. Germline trimming cut 5 bases from V and 5 bases from J; bases unmatched to any gene: 8. Germline V lookup: CDR1 SGHTA, CDR2 FQGNSA. The CDR3 contains 15 residues.